The entry that follows covers one T cell receptor (beta chain) sequence. This sample was taken from a study of T-cell reconstitution after alpha-beta-depleted transplantation in children. During its preparation, the TCRbeta library received unique molecular identifiers. TCRdb analysed the PCR reads with MiXCR anew, one entry per CDR3 protein. The sample includes about 410,000 distinct CDR3 sequences, around 20% of them seen just once. The germline V gene encodes CDR1 LGHDT and CDR2 YNNKEL (reference sequence). Deletions cut 0 bases from V and 12 bases from J, with 8 bases between. This CDR3 is 12 amino acids long.

This clonotype was obtained from a human donor who donated a stem cell graft to a child with acute myeloid leukemia. The sequenced sample was PBMCs from the stem cell graft donor, obtained from the stem cell graft. This chain connects TRBV3-1 to TRBJ2-2; tentatively, D is TRBD2 (5 bases). CDR3 DNA: TGTGCCAGCAGCCAAGAGAGACTACAGCTGTTTTTT. This gives the protein CASSQERLQLFF.